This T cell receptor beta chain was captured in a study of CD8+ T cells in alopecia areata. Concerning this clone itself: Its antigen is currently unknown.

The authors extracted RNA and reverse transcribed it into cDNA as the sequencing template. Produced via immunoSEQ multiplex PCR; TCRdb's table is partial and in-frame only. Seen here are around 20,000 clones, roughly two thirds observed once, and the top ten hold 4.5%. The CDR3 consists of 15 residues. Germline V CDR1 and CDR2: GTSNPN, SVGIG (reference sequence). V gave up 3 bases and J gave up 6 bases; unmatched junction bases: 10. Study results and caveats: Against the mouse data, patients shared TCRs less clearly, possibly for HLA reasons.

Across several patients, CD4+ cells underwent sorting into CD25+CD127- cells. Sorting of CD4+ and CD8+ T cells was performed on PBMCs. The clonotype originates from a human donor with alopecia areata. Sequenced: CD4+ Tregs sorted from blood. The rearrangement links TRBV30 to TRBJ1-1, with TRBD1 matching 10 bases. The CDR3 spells CAWRGQGMGRAEAFF. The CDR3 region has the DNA TGTGCCTGGAGGGGACAGGGGATGGGACGGGCTGAAGCTTTCTTT.